Listed below are T cell receptor beta chains from one sample, sequenced in a study of graft-versus-host responses after intestinal transplantation. TCRdb keeps only in-frame clones here, not all; method: immunoSEQ multiplex PCR. The profile shows fewer than 150,000 clones, more than 90% of them singletons. These receptors have no identified antigens. The sequencing used unstimulated CD4+ T cells sorted from spleen or lymph node cells, collected before intestinal transplant. These receptors were collected from a human donor who received an intestinal transplant. The CDR3 runs from the conserved cysteine through the conserved F or W. D genes are given only for firm matches. Some rows have no size entry. The others give once, few or many, or a class for an expanded clone.

d_call	j_call	v_call	clone_size	cdr3_aa	cdr3_nt
TRBD1	TRBJ1-6	TRBV7-6	once	CASSLGDRDSPLHF	TGTGCCAGCAGCTTAGGGGACAGGGATTCACCCCTCCACTTT
NA	TRBJ2-5	TRBV6-5	NA	CASRVGETQYF	TGTGCCAGCCGTGTCGGGGAGACCCAGTACTTC
NA	TRBJ1-5	TRBV6-1	NA	CASSEMGGSNQPQHF	TGTGCCAGCAGTGAAATGGGGGGTAGCAATCAGCCCCAGCATTTT
NA	TRBJ2-1	TRBV6-1	once	CASSEGPLGNEQFF	TGTGCCAGCAGTGAAGGTCCACTAGGAAACGAGCAGTTCTTC
TRBD1	TRBJ1-2	TRBV5-1	NA	CASSHGTGGGYTF	TGCGCCAGCAGCCATGGGACAGGGGGCGGCTACACCTTC
NA	TRBJ1-4	TRBV5-1	NA	CASSLTEVNEKLFF	TGCGCCAGCAGCTTGACAGAAGTAAATGAAAAACTGTTTTTT
NA	TRBJ1-3	TRBV7-8	NA	CASSVDNAGNTIYF	TGTGCCAGCAGCGTCGACAATGCCGGAAACACCATATATTTT
NA	TRBJ1-2	TRBV5-1	NA	CASSPDPDTRDYGYTF	TGCGCCAGCAGCCCAGACCCCGACACGAGGGACTATGGCTACACCTTC
NA	TRBJ2-5	TRBV6-5	NA	CASSYTVLGTQYF	TGTGCCAGCAGTTACACTGTCTTGGGGACCCAGTACTTC
NA	TRBJ1-2	TRBV5-4	NA	CASSLFRGQSYGYTF	TGTGCCAGCAGCTTGTTCCGAGGACAGAGCTATGGCTACACCTTC
NA	TRBJ1-6	TRBV9	once	CASSVGGRGESPLHF	TGTGCCAGCAGCGTAGGAGGCAGGGGAGAGTCACCCCTCCACTTT
NA	TRBJ1-6	TRBV15	NA	CATSPVGGSPLHF	TGTGCCACCAGCCCCGTCGGTGGATCACCCCTCCACTTT
TRBD1	TRBJ2-2	TRBV6-1	NA	CASSAWTGSVGELFF	TGTGCCAGCAGTGCCTGGACAGGTTCGGTCGGGGAGCTGTTTTTT
NA	TRBJ2-1	TRBV7-9	NA	CASSLAIIPLDEQFF	TGTGCCAGCAGCTTAGCCATAATACCCCTCGATGAGCAGTTCTTC
TRBD1	TRBJ2-7	TRBV10-2	NA	CASSEYWDRRYF	TGCGCCAGCAGTGAGTACTGGGACAGGCGGTACTTC
NA	TRBJ2-3	TRBV19	few	CASSIDRRGGTDTQYF	TGTGCCAGTAGTATAGATCGGCGGGGAGGCACAGATACGCAGTATTTT
TRBD2	TRBJ2-2	TRBV10-3	few	CAIRTSGSLTGELFF	TGTGCCATCAGGACTAGCGGGAGTCTCACCGGGGAGCTGTTTTTT
TRBD2	TRBJ2-7	TRBV6-1	NA	CASMPGGGKTSEQYF	TGTGCCAGCATGCCGGGGGGGGGTAAAACGAGCGAGCAGTACTTC
NA	TRBJ1-4	TRBV5-4	once	CASSLALGTNEKLFF	TGTGCCAGCAGCTTGGCATTGGGAACTAATGAAAAACTGTTTTTT
TRBD1	TRBJ2-3	TRBV6-5	NA	CASSWQGVEDTQYF	TGTGCCAGCAGTTGGCAGGGGGTCGAAGATACGCAGTATTTT
TRBD1	TRBJ1-2	TRBV7-2	NA	CASSPPTGVGYTF	TGTGCCAGCAGCCCTCCTACAGGGGTTGGCTACACCTTC
TRBD2	TRBJ2-1	TRBV9	NA	CASSPLSGGARNEQFF	TGTGCCAGCAGCCCCCTAAGCGGGGGGGCTCGGAATGAGCAGTTCTTC
NA	TRBJ1-1	TRBV25-1	NA	CASTAQAAEAFF	TGTGCCAGCACCGCGCAGGCTGCTGAAGCTTTCTTT
NA	TRBJ2-7	TRBV13	NA	CASSSTGRSYEQYF	TGTGCCAGCAGCTCCACCGGACGGTCCTACGAGCAGTACTTC
NA	TRBJ1-2	TRBV18	NA	CASSPLKVMDYGYTF	TGTGCCAGCTCACCTCTGAAGGTAATGGACTATGGCTACACCTTC
NA	TRBJ2-1	TRBV6-4	NA	CASKYPRTFPYNEQFF	TGTGCCAGCAAATACCCGCGCACTTTCCCCTACAATGAGCAGTTCTTC
NA	TRBJ1-2	TRBV6-6	few	CASSASSRVSGYTF	TGTGCCAGCAGTGCCTCATCCAGGGTAAGTGGCTACACCTTC
TRBD2	TRBJ2-1	TRBV5-4	NA	CASSTSGGAYNEQFF	TGTGCCAGCAGCACTAGCGGGGGGGCCTACAATGAGCAGTTCTTC
NA	TRBJ1-1	TRBV7-9	NA	CASSLQVLNTEAFF	TGTGCCAGCAGCTTGCAGGTGCTGAACACTGAAGCTTTCTTT
NA	TRBJ2-1	TRBV4-1	NA	CASSLGGAMGDEQFF	TGCGCCAGCAGCCTAGGGGGAGCAATGGGCGATGAGCAGTTCTTC
TRBD2	TRBJ2-3	TRBV18	NA	CASSPRLAGATDTQYF	TGTGCCAGCTCACCACGGCTAGCGGGGGCCACAGATACGCAGTATTTT
NA	TRBJ2-7	TRBV4-1	NA	CASSQAARGYEQYF	TGCGCCAGCAGCCAGGCCGCACGGGGGTACGAGCAGTACTTC
NA	TRBJ1-2	TRBV10-3	NA	CAITPDLEGYTF	TGTGCCATCACCCCAGATCTGGAGGGCTACACCTTC
NA	TRBJ2-7	TRBV27	NA	CATGPGLSYEQYF	TGTGCCACGGGACCGGGACTCTCCTACGAGCAGTACTTC
TRBD1	TRBJ2-1	TRBV10-3	NA	CAIRGQGADEQFF	TGTGCCATCAGGGGACAGGGGGCGGATGAGCAGTTCTTC
NA	TRBJ1-1	TRBV5-4	NA	CASSRDVSEAFF	TGTGCCAGCAGCAGGGACGTATCTGAAGCTTTCTTT
TRBD2	TRBJ2-7	TRBV11-2	NA	CASSTGLAGLREQYF	TGTGCCAGCAGCACGGGACTAGCGGGCCTTCGGGAGCAGTACTTC
NA	TRBJ2-7	TRBV30	once	CAWSRDTYEQYF	TGTGCCTGGAGTAGGGACACCTACGAGCAGTACTTC
TRBD1	TRBJ1-2	TRBV2	NA	CAGSGTDGYTF	TGTGCCGGCTCCGGGACAGACGGCTACACCTTC
NA	TRBJ2-1	TRBV19	NA	CASSINVVQFF	TGTGCCAGTAGTATAAATGTTGTTCAGTTCTTC
NA	TRBJ2-7	TRBV11-2	once	CASSPIAGHSYEQYF	TGTGCCAGCAGCCCCATCGCCGGACACTCCTACGAGCAGTACTTC
TRBD2	TRBJ2-5	TRBV5-1	NA	CASSLRPQLAGYLAETQYF	TGCGCCAGCAGTTTACGTCCTCAACTAGCGGGTTATCTGGCGGAGACCCAGTACTTC
TRBD1	TRBJ2-7	TRBV2	once	CASRESGTGGEQYF	TGTGCCAGCAGAGAGTCCGGGACAGGGGGAGAGCAGTACTTC